The 27 T cell receptor beta chains below all came from one sample that was sequenced in a study of T-cell memory formation after mild COVID-19. In TCRdb, the 5' RACE reads were re-called with MiXCR into one record per CDR3 protein. The table has over 300,000 distinct CDR3 sequences, roughly 20% seen once; the top ten hold around 20%. The sample taken for sequencing was PBMCs or a T cell subset sorted from them (not recorded which). The receptor set was obtained from a man aged 18 to 29 who had mild COVID-19 (a few samples of this study predate the infection). Cell type and time point are not known.

V and J are TRBV20-1 and TRBJ2-3; maybe TRBD2 (5 bases). CDR3 length equals 15 residues. Germline lookup yields CDR1 DFQATT and CDR2 SNEGSKA (reference sequence). Trimming left V 1 base short and J 0 bases short, with 11 bases between. The CDR3 DNA reads as TGCAGTGCTAGAGCCGGTAGCGCTAGCACAGATACGCAGTATTTT. Amino acid sequence: CSARAGSASTDTQYF.

The rearrangement links TRBV28 to TRBJ1-2; the D gene is possibly TRBD1 (5 bases). Trimming left V 3 bases short and J 7 bases short, with 21 bases between. CDR1 and CDR2 from the germline V gene are MDHEN and SYDVKM. The CDR3 covers 16 residues. As DNA, the CDR3 is TGTGCCAGCAGTTTGGGGGGAAGCTACCCTCCAGGTGGCTACACCTTC. Translation gives CASSLGGSYPPGGYTF.

The chain links TRBV6-1 to TRBJ1-6, with a weak D call TRBD1 (6 bases). With 7 bases removed from V and 7 bases from J, the gap between germline ends came to 14 bases. From germline, CDR1 is MNHNS and CDR2 SASEGT. The CDR3 runs to 14 residues. CDR3 nucleotides: TGTGCCAGCACCCGGACAGCGACAAATTCACCCCTCCACTTT. Its translation: CASTRTATNSPLHF.

V and J are TRBV14 and TRBJ1-4, with 7 bases that match TRBD1. The germline CDR1 and CDR2 sequences are SGHDN and FVKESK. This CDR3 contains 14 residues. V lost 4 bases, J lost 6 bases, and 5 bases stayed unmatched. This CDR3 is CASSLTGFDEKLFF. CDR3 DNA: TGTGCCAGCAGCCTGACAGGGTTCGATGAAAAACTGTTTTTT.

The rearrangement joins TRBV20-1 to TRBJ2-3; TRBD2 matches 9 bases. The germline V gene encodes CDR1 DFQATT and CDR2 SNEGSKA (reference sequence). The CDR3 runs to 14 residues. The V gene end was trimmed by 4 bases and the J gene end by 3 bases; junction bases not matched to a gene: 5. The CDR3 reads CSANRGGVTDTQYF. The CDR3 region has the DNA TGCAGTGCTAACCGCGGGGGGGTGACAGATACGCAGTATTTT.

Ten or more counts support this clonotype. The rearrangement uses TRBV15 and TRBJ2-1, with D maybe TRBD1 (6 bases). The length of the CDR3 is 14 residues. Germline V gives CDR1 LNHNV, CDR2 YYDKDF (reference sequence). V was shortened by 4 bases and J by 3 bases, with 10 bases between the two germline ends. CDR3 nucleotide sequence: TGTGCCACCAGCACGTGGACAGACTACAATGAGCAGTTCTTC. Translation gives CATSTWTDYNEQFF. Full variable domain (missing parts from reference TRBV15 and TRBJ2-1): DAMVIQNPRYQVTQFGKPVTLSCSQTLNHNVMYWYQQKSSQAPKLLFHYYDKDFNNEADTPDNFQSRRPNTSFCFLDIRSPGLGDTAMYLCATSTWTDYNEQFFGPGTRLTVL.

The chain couples TRBV6-6 to TRBJ2-7; 9 nucleotides agree with TRBD1. Germline values: CDR1 MNHNY, CDR2 SVGAGI (reference sequence). This CDR3 region has 15 residues. V shed 6 bases, J shed 3 bases, and the junction held 9 bases outside the gene matches. The CDR3 reads CASSLGTGKVYEQYF. In nucleotides, the CDR3 is TGTGCCAGCAGCCTCGGGACAGGGAAAGTCTACGAGCAGTACTTC.

This clonotype has a handful of counts. J is TRBJ2-2 and V is TRBV7-3; TRBD1 or TRBD2 may be the D gene (6 bases each). Trimming took 5 bases from V and 6 from J, leaving 13 bases between them. Germline CDR1 SGHTA, CDR2 FQGTGA. The CDR3 contains 14 residues. DNA of the CDR3: TGTGCCAGCAGCCCGAGGAGGGGGTCCGGGGAGCTGTTTTTT. Encoded protein: CASSPRRGSGELFF.

This clonotype was seen a few times. The gene calls are TRBV30 and TRBJ2-5; D is unresolved. V lost 4 bases to trimming and J lost 2 bases, with 8 bases between them. From germline, CDR1 is GTSNPN and CDR2 SVGIG (reference sequence). The CDR3 loop spans 12 amino acids. The CDR3 reads CAWNGLQETQYF. For the CDR3, the DNA is TGTGCCTGGAACGGATTACAAGAGACCCAGTACTTC.

The chain couples TRBV20-1 to TRBJ2-3; D is perhaps TRBD2 (6 bases). From germline, CDR1 is DFQATT and CDR2 SNEGSKA (reference sequence). The CDR3 is 17 residues long. V was shortened by 2 bases and J by 0 bases, with 18 bases between the two germline ends. CDR3 region: CSARILMAGLSTDTQYF. The CDR3 DNA sequence: TGCAGTGCTAGAATTCTGATGGCGGGACTGAGCACAGATACGCAGTATTTT.

This clonotype was found a few times. This chain connects TRBV7-2 to TRBJ2-5; a weak D match, TRBD1 (5 bases). Germline-derived CDR1 and CDR2 are SGHTA and FQGNSA. This CDR3 has 12 residues. V was cut by 7 bases and J by 4 bases, with 10 bases left in between. The CDR3 loop is CASTGYRETQYF. The CDR3 bases are TGTGCCAGCACAGGGTACCGAGAGACCCAGTACTTC.

In its sample, this clonotype was seen a few times. This chain connects TRBV12-3 or TRBV12-4 to TRBJ1-1; D unclear. V lost 4 bases and J 6 bases, leaving 12 bases between the germline ends. This CDR3 spans 13 amino acids. CDR3 loop: CASSSGVRAEAFF. The CDR3 DNA reads as TGTGCCAGCAGTTCCGGGGTGAGGGCTGAAGCTTTCTTT.

In this sample, this clonotype turned up a few times. The chain couples TRBV18 to TRBJ2-1; 9 nucleotides line up with TRBD2. With 4 bases clipped from V and 6 bases from J, the junction kept 16 bases outside the gene matches. The CDR3 spans 18 residues. The germline V gene has CDR1 KGHSH and CDR2 LQKENI. The CDR3 DNA is TGTGCCAGCTCACTCTACCATAGCAAGCGGGGGGCGCTCAATGAGCAGTTCTTC. It encodes CASSLYHSKRGALNEQFF.

The rearrangement joins TRBV7-9 to TRBJ2-1, with D perhaps matching TRBD2 (5 bases). Germline V gene sequence: CDR1 SEHNR, CDR2 FQNEAQ (reference sequence). V was shortened by 4 bases and J by 8 bases, with 21 bases between the two germline ends. CDR3 length: 16 amino acids. In DNA form, the CDR3 reads TGTGCCAGCAGCTCCATAAGCTTAAAACTAGGACATGAGCAGTTCTTC. Protein: CASSSISLKLGHEQFF.

The chain has TRBV4-3 and TRBJ1-1; tentatively, D is TRBD1 (5 bases). Trimming cost V 0 bases and J 3 bases, with 8 bases left between them. This CDR3 region has 14 residues. The germline CDR1 and CDR2 sequences are LGHNA and YSLEER. The CDR3 sequence is CASSQDGGDTEAFF. Written as DNA, the CDR3 is TGCGCCAGCAGCCAAGATGGAGGGGACACTGAAGCTTTCTTT.

The chain joins TRBV3-2 to TRBJ2-7; the D segment call TRBD2 is taken from the table without a DNA check. TRBV3-2 is recorded as a pseudogene. This CDR3 is 15 amino acids long. The CDR3 loop is CASSRRASWTYEQYF. The CDR3 DNA reads TGTGCCAGCAGCAGGCGGGCCTCTTGGACCTACGAGCAGTACTTC.

The chain is built from TRBV9 and TRBJ1-4; tentatively, D is TRBD1 (5 bases). The CDR3 covers 15 residues. CDR1 is SGDLS and CDR2 is YYNGEE in the germline V gene. The ends were cut back, 0 bases at V and 6 bases at J, with 12 bases in the middle. This chain's CDR3 is CASSVATGPHEKLFF. In nucleotides, the CDR3 is TGTGCCAGCAGCGTAGCTACAGGACCTCATGAAAAACTGTTTTTT.

The chain has TRBV20-1 and TRBJ2-3; 12 bases fit TRBD2. From germline, CDR1 is DFQATT and CDR2 SNEGSKA (reference sequence). J was trimmed by 3 bases and V by 6 bases; bases with no gene match: 19. The CDR3 length is 19 residues. The CDR3 DNA reads TGCAGTGCCCAGACCCTGACTAGCGGGGGACCAACCAAAACAGATACGCAGTATTTT. It yields the protein CSAQTLTSGGPTKTDTQYF.

There are a few counts of this clonotype. V gene TRBV12-3 or TRBV12-4 combines with J gene TRBJ1-5, with D perhaps matching TRBD1 (5 bases). The CDR3 length is 15 residues. The V end lost 6 bases, the J end lost 4 bases, and 16 bases lay between the germline ends. DNA of the CDR3: TGTGCCAGCAGCTCGGGGGAGGAAAGGAATCAGCCCCAGCATTTT. It is translated as CASSSGEERNQPQHF.

This clonotype was seen ten or more times. The rearrangement links TRBV11-2 to TRBJ1-2; tentative D call: TRBD1 (5 bases). The CDR3 consists of 12 residues. CDR1 is SGHAT, CDR2 FQNNGV, per germline. With 5 bases removed from V and 4 bases from J, the gap between germline ends came to 8 bases. In DNA, the CDR3 is TGTGCCAGCAGCCGGGACGGCTATGGCTACACCTTC. It encodes CASSRDGYGYTF.

Only a few counts were recorded for this clonotype. This chain links TRBV9 with TRBJ1-1; D might be TRBD1 (5 bases). The germline V gene has CDR1 SGDLS and CDR2 YYNGEE. Between the trimmed V and J ends, which lost 4 bases and 6 bases, there was a span of 10 bases. The CDR3 spans 12 residues. The CDR3 loop reads CASSPGGAEAFF. Here the CDR3 DNA reads TGTGCCAGCAGCCCGGGAGGGGCTGAAGCTTTCTTT.

There are a few counts of this clonotype. The chain employs TRBV9 and TRBJ1-1; weak D call: TRBD1 (5 bases). CDR3 length equals 15 residues. Germline V gene data show CDR1 as SGDLS and CDR2 as YYNGEE. The V end was cut by 5 bases, the J end by 0 bases, with 14 bases between. CDR3 coding DNA: TGTGCCAGCAGGGGGGGACCCAGCATGAACACTGAAGCTTTCTTT. It is translated as CASRGGPSMNTEAFF.

On this clonotype: The final CDR3 position lacks the conserved phenylalanine or tryptophan, pointing to a likely read error. V gene TRBV4-2 combines with J gene TRBJ2-7; 9 bases line up with TRBD2. V shed 0 bases, J shed 3 bases, and the junction held 3 bases outside the gene matches. Germline-derived CDR1 and CDR2 are LGHNA and YNFKEQ. The CDR3 sequence is 15 residues long. CDR3 in amino acids: CASSQELAGLYEQYY. Written as DNA, the CDR3 is TGTGCCAGCAGCCAAGAACTAGCGGGCCTCTACGAGCAGTACTAC.

The J gene is TRBJ1-1, the V gene TRBV3-1; D is possibly TRBD1 (6 bases). Trimming cost V 6 bases and J 1 base, with 12 bases left between them. Germline CDR1 is LGHDT and CDR2 is YNNKEL (reference sequence). The CDR3 has 14 amino acids. In DNA form, the CDR3 reads TGTGCCAGCAGGGGAGGGGGGTCGAACACTGAAGCTTTCTTT. Amino acid sequence: CASRGGGSNTEAFF.

J is TRBJ2-3 and V is TRBV10-2, with 7 bases matching TRBD2. Germline V gene sequence: CDR1 WSHSY, CDR2 SAAADI. The V segment lost 4 bases and the J segment 8 bases; nucleotides outside the gene matches: 12. The CDR3 extends over 15 amino acids. CDR3: CASSAGLSLEGTQYF. CDR3 nucleotides: TGCGCCAGCAGTGCGGGACTATCCCTAGAGGGTACGCAGTATTTT.

As for this clonotype: One end of the junction is discordant with germline, which a read error may explain. The chain uses TRBV7-7 and TRBJ2-2, with 11 bases matching TRBD2. The CDR3 has 16 amino acids. Per the germline V gene, CDR1 is SSHAT and CDR2 is FNYEAQ (reference sequence). The CDR3 reads CASSLGSSGGTGELFF. CDR3 bases: TGTGCTAGCAGCTTAGGCTCTAGCGGGGGGACCGGGGAGCTGTTTTTT.

This clonotype was seen more than once but under ten times. The chain uses TRBV4-3 and TRBJ2-7, with D tentatively TRBD2 (5 bases). V was cut by 1 base and J by 3 bases, with 13 bases left in between. The CDR3 is 15 residues long. Germline CDR1 and CDR2: LGHNA and YSLEER. CDR3 sequence: CASSQGTRVGYEQYF. The DNA for the CDR3 is TGCGCCAGCAGCCAAGGTACTAGGGTCGGCTACGAGCAGTACTTC.